One and the same sample provided the 23 T cell receptor beta chains below, sequenced in a study of blood T cell repertoires in COVID-19. Clones were read by immunoSEQ multiplex PCR, and TCRdb kept only the in-frame ones, dropping some. The data hold some 91,000 clones, with around three quarters observed a single time. The material sequenced was peripheral blood. The origin of the receptors is a man between 65 and 79 years old with acute or convalescent COVID-19.

The chain carries TRBV6-1 and TRBJ1-2; no clear D. This CDR3 has 17 amino acids. V shed 4 bases and J shed 7 bases, with 25 bases lying between them. Germline assignment: CDR1 MNHNS and CDR2 SASEGT. CDR3 DNA sequence: TGTGCCAGCAGTGGGCCGGGATTTTACTTTTCTTACGTTGGCTACACCTTC. This sequence encodes CASSGPGFYFSYVGYTF.

The chain recombines TRBV6-5 with TRBJ1-1, with D hard to call. V was cut by 1 base and J by 5 bases, with 11 bases left in between. Germline CDR1 reads MNHEY; CDR2 reads SVGAGI. The CDR3 is 14 amino acids. The CDR3 sequence: CASSYYRSNTEAFF. The CDR3 nucleotides read TGTGCCAGCAGTTACTACCGGTCGAATACTGAAGCTTTCTTT.

This rearrangement joins TRBV5-4 to TRBJ2-2, with 8 bases identical to TRBD1. CDR3 length: 14 amino acids. Trimming at V came to 3 bases and at J to 6 bases, leaving 4 bases not matched to a gene. Germline V lookup: CDR1 SGHNT, CDR2 YYREEE (reference sequence). CDR3 nucleotide sequence: TGTGCCAGCAGCTCGGGACAGGCGTCCGGGGAGCTGTTTTTT. This translates into CASSSGQASGELFF.

This chain connects TRBV24-1 to TRBJ2-2; 14 bases map to TRBD2. The ends lost 4 bases at V and 2 bases at J; junction bases unmatched: 11. The germline V gene encodes CDR1 KGHDR and CDR2 SFDVKD. The CDR3 sequence is 20 residues long. The CDR3 DNA reads TGTGCCACCAGTGACTTTCCGGGACTAGCGGGAGAAGTTAACACCGGGGAGCTGTTTTTT. Translating it yields CATSDFPGLAGEVNTGELFF.

The V gene is TRBV9, the J gene TRBJ2-7, with TRBD2 identical over 8 bases. Germline-derived CDR1 and CDR2 are SGDLS and YYNGEE. With V trimmed by 4 bases and J by 3 bases, 9 bases remained unmatched. The CDR3 loop spans 15 amino acids. The CDR3 is CASSPGGGFLYEQYF. CDR3 DNA: TGTGCCAGCAGCCCGGGGGGGGGTTTTCTCTACGAGCAGTACTTC.

The rearrangement joins TRBV3-1 (or the pseudogene TRBV3-2) to TRBJ1-2, with 7 nucleotides matching TRBD1. The CDR3 is 13 residues long. With V trimmed by 1 base and J by 4 bases, 0 bases remained unmatched. The germline CDR1 and CDR2 sequences are LGHDT and YNNKEL (reference sequence). CDR3 in amino acids: CASSQGTGYGYTF. The CDR3 bases are TGTGCCAGCAGCCAAGGGACAGGCTATGGCTACACCTTC.

The chain employs TRBV18 and TRBJ2-3, with D possibly matching TRBD1 (5 bases). Germline CDR1 reads KGHSH; CDR2 reads LQKENI. The V end lost 1 base, the J end lost 0 bases, and 11 bases lay between the germline ends. The CDR3 has 16 residues. The chain's CDR3 is CASSPRARQSTDTQYF. The CDR3, as DNA: TGTGCCAGCTCACCACGGGCACGACAGAGCACAGATACGCAGTATTTT.

V gene TRBV5-1 combines with J gene TRBJ2-1, with no clear D. Per the germline V gene, CDR1 is SGHRS and CDR2 is YFSETQ. Trimming stripped 5 bases from V and 4 bases from J, with 10 bases between. CDR3 length: 13 residues. This chain's CDR3 is CASSPEIYNEQFF. For the CDR3, the DNA is TGCGCCAGCAGTCCCGAGATTTACAATGAGCAGTTCTTC.

V and J are TRBV28 and TRBJ1-5; D possibly corresponds to TRBD1 (6 bases). With 4 bases removed from V and 5 bases from J, the gap between germline ends came to 21 bases. The length of the CDR3 is 17 residues. CDR1 is MDHEN, CDR2 SYDVKM, per germline. The CDR3: CASSSSTGARLDQPQHF. CDR3 nucleotides: TGTGCCAGCAGTTCCTCGACAGGTGCCAGGTTGGATCAGCCCCAGCATTTT.

This clone was detected once. The rearrangement links TRBV7-8 to TRBJ1-6; no firm D call. The CDR3 totals 15 residues. Looked up from germline, CDR1 is SGHVS and CDR2 is FQNEAQ. Trimming left V 1 base short and J 6 bases short, with 10 bases between. CDR3 protein: CASSLEYSRNSPLHF. The CDR3 nucleotides read TGTGCCAGCAGCTTAGAATACAGCCGTAATTCACCCCTCCACTTT.

The CDR3 spells CASSYNSGNIQYF. The CDR3 nucleotides are TGTGCCAGCAGCTACAACTCAGGAAACATTCAGTACTTC. The chain couples TRBV5-6 to TRBJ2-4; no clear D. The CDR3 is made up of 13 amino acids. The V gene lost 3 bases and the J gene lost 6 bases, with 10 bases spanning the gap. Germline loops: CDR1 SGHDT, CDR2 YYEEEE.

This clone turned up a few times. The chain recombines TRBV28 with TRBJ2-7; 11 positions match TRBD1. This CDR3 is built from 16 residues. J gave up 4 bases and V 4 bases, and 9 bases lay outside the gene matches. Germline CDR1 MDHEN, CDR2 SYDVKM. Written as DNA, the CDR3 is TGTGCCAGCAGTTACCCCCGGGACAGGGGGGGGTACGAGCAGTACTTC. Its protein is CASSYPRDRGGYEQYF. The full variable domain, with the rest looked up from reference TRBV28 and TRBJ2-7, is DVKVTQSSRYLVKRTGEKVFLECVQDMDHENMFWYRQDPGLGLRLIYFSYDVKMKEKGDIPEGYSVSREKKERFSLILESASTNQTSMYLCASSYPRDRGGYEQYFGPGTRLTVT.

This clone was seen more than once but under ten times. The chain joins TRBV3-1 (or the pseudogene TRBV3-2) to TRBJ2-7, with D possibly being TRBD2 (5 bases). V lost 1 base and J 0 bases, leaving 13 bases between the germline ends. CDR3 length: 16 residues. Per the germline V gene, CDR1 is LGHDT and CDR2 is YNNKEL (reference sequence). DNA of the CDR3: TGTGCCAGCAGCCAAGGTCCTGTAGCGAGCTCCTACGAGCAGTACTTC. As protein: CASSQGPVASSYEQYF.

This sequence joins TRBV6-1 and TRBJ1-2; D gene unclear. This CDR3 contains 12 residues. V was cut by 3 bases and J by 8 bases, with 10 bases left in between. Germline CDR1 MNHNS, CDR2 SASEGT. This CDR3 reads CASSEPPRGYTF. CDR3 DNA sequence: TGTGCCAGCAGTGAGCCGCCCCGGGGCTACACCTTC.

The rearrangement joins TRBV6-5 to TRBJ2-1; weak D call: TRBD2 (5 bases). Looked up from germline, CDR1 is MNHEY and CDR2 is SVGAGI. CDR3 length: 11 amino acids. Trimming pared 7 bases from V and 12 bases from J, leaving 13 bases between. The CDR3 sequence is CASTQLEVQFF. CDR3 DNA sequence: TGTGCCAGCACGCAATTGGAGGTGCAGTTCTTC.

The chain carries TRBV3-1 (or the pseudogene TRBV3-2) and TRBJ2-3, with TRBD1 identical over 8 bases. CDR3 length equals 17 residues. Germline V gene lookup returns CDR1 LGHDT and CDR2 YNNKEL (reference sequence). V lost 5 bases, J lost 2 bases, and 12 bases stayed unmatched. The CDR3 protein is CASSFSGQGHITDTQYF. CDR3 DNA: TGTGCCAGCAGCTTCTCTGGACAGGGACATATCACAGATACGCAGTATTTT.

The genes are TRBV19 and TRBJ1-5, with 9 positions matching TRBD1. J was trimmed by 7 bases and V by 7 bases; bases with no gene match: 8. The CDR3 sequence is 14 residues long. The germline V gene encodes CDR1 LNHDA and CDR2 SQIVND (reference sequence). This CDR3 reads CASKGTGRYQPQHF. CDR3 nucleotides: TGTGCCAGTAAGGGGACAGGGAGATACCAGCCCCAGCATTTT.

The rearrangement joins TRBV28 to TRBJ1-4; D uncertain. Trimming shortened V by 7 bases and J by 2 bases, and 8 bases separated the two germline ends. The CDR3 sequence is 13 residues long. CDR1 and CDR2 from the germline V gene are MDHEN and SYDVKM. The chain's CDR3 is CASTPGTNEKLFF. The CDR3 DNA sequence: TGTGCCAGCACCCCTGGCACTAATGAAAAACTGTTTTTT.

In nucleotides, the CDR3 is TGTGCCAGCAGCTTAATCTGGGACAGGACCCAAGAGACCCAGTACTTC. This translates into CASSLIWDRTQETQYF. The chain couples TRBV11-2 to TRBJ2-5; 8 positions agree with TRBD1. This CDR3 is 16 amino acids long. V lost 2 bases, J lost 1 base, and 6 bases stayed unmatched. Germline lookup yields CDR1 SGHAT and CDR2 FQNNGV.

Points on this clone: The sample holds other DNA sequences that translate to the same CDR3. The rearrangement uses TRBV5-4 and TRBJ1-1; D might be TRBD1 (6 bases). V was trimmed by 4 bases and J by 2 bases, leaving 12 bases between them. The length of the CDR3 is 14 residues. The germline V gene has CDR1 SGHNT and CDR2 YYREEE (reference sequence). CDR3 nucleotide sequence: TGTGCCAGCAGCCTTACCAGGGGAAACACTGAAGCTTTCTTT. Translation gives CASSLTRGNTEAFF.

This chain uses TRBV10-3 with TRBJ1-1; 11 bases are shared with TRBD1. The V gene's germline CDR1 is ENHRY and CDR2 SYGVKD. This CDR3 contains 16 residues. V shed 2 bases, J shed 0 bases, and the junction held 2 bases outside the gene matches. CDR3 sequence reads: CAISEGTGGLNTEAFF. The CDR3 coding sequence is TGTGCCATCAGTGAGGGGACAGGGGGACTGAACACTGAAGCTTTCTTT.

The rearrangement joins TRBV5-8 to TRBJ2-5; the match to TRBD2 covers 8 bases. This CDR3 is built from 12 residues. CDR1 is SGHTS and CDR2 is YDEGEE in the germline V gene. V was clipped by 5 bases and J by 7 bases; unmatched bases: 4. The CDR3 nucleotides read TGTGCCAGCAGTATAGCGGGGAGGACCCAGTACTTC. Residues: CASSIAGRTQYF.

CDR3 in amino acids: CASKGYRGTDTQYF. The CDR3 coding sequence is TGTGCCAGTAAAGGTTACAGGGGAACAGATACGCAGTATTTT. The rearrangement joins TRBV19 to TRBJ2-3, with TRBD1 identical over 7 bases. Germline V gene sequence: CDR1 LNHDA, CDR2 SQIVND (reference sequence). CDR3 length equals 14 residues. Losses at the gene ends were 7 bases for V and 3 bases for J; bases not matched to a gene: 7.